This is a list of T cell receptor beta chains from one sample in a study of blood T cell repertoires in COVID-19. Produced via immunoSEQ multiplex PCR; TCRdb's table is partial and in-frame only. Of about 78,000 clones in the sample, roughly 89% were seen once. The sample was peripheral blood. These receptor sequences come from a man aged 50 to 59 with acute or convalescent COVID-19. The CDR3 runs from the conserved cysteine through the conserved F or W. The D gene is left open where the match is weak. The listing skips clone size in some rows; elsewhere it reads once, few, many or a size class.

j_call d_call clone_size v_call cdr3_nt cdr3_aa
TRBJ2-1 NA medium-sized TRBV7-2 TGTGCCAGCAGCATACCAGCTAGCGTCCGTGAGCAGTTCTTC CASSIPASVREQFF
TRBJ2-7 TRBD2 NA TRBV11-3 TGTGCCAGCAGCTTAGAAGAGGGACTAGCAGTCTACGAGCAGTACTTC CASSLEEGLAVYEQYF
TRBJ1-4 TRBD1 few TRBV9 TGTGCCAGCAGCGTAGCCTCTGGGACAGCAACTAATGAAAAACTGTTTTTT CASSVASGTATNEKLFF
TRBJ1-6 NA few TRBV30 TGTGCCTGGAGTACGACAGCTTATAATTCACCCCTCCACTTT CAWSTTAYNSPLHF
TRBJ2-7 TRBD2 once TRBV6-2/TRBV6-3 TGTGCCAGCAGTTACAAGACTAGCACCAACTCCTACGAGCAGTACTTC CASSYKTSTNSYEQYF
TRBJ1-4 TRBD1 few TRBV7-9 TGTGCCAGCAGCCCTTGGACAGGGGCGGAAAAACTGTTTTTT CASSPWTGAEKLFF
TRBJ2-2 NA NA TRBV5-6 TGTGCCAGCAGCCCGCGCGAGAGGGCAGCGGGGGAGCTGTTTTTT CASSPRERAAGELFF
TRBJ2-3 NA NA TRBV4-1 TGCGCCAGCAGCCAAGTTGACAGTCGAACTAGCACAGATACGCAGTATTTT CASSQVDSRTSTDTQYF
TRBJ2-2 TRBD1 NA TRBV10-2 TGCGCCAGCAGCGGACAGGGGTCCGGGGAGCTGTTTTTT CASSGQGSGELFF
TRBJ2-5 TRBD2 NA TRBV27 TGTGCCAGCAGGGGGACTAGCGGGGGGCCCTTGGGAGAGACCCAGTACTTC CASRGTSGGPLGETQYF
TRBJ2-5 NA NA TRBV5-1 TGCGCCAGCAGCTTGTATTTGGAGTACCAAGAGACCCAGTACTTC CASSLYLEYQETQYF
TRBJ1-4 NA NA TRBV19 TGTGCCAGTAGTATAGCTACCACTATGGGTGAAAAACTGTTTTTT CASSIATTMGEKLFF
TRBJ2-1 TRBD1 once TRBV5-6 TGTGCCAGCAGTTACCGGACAGGGAGATACAATGAGCAGTTCTTC CASSYRTGRYNEQFF
TRBJ1-1 NA once TRBV12-3/TRBV12-4 TGTGCCAGCAGTTTGAGGGACACTGAAGCTTTCTTT CASSLRDTEAFF
TRBJ1-5 TRBD1 NA TRBV4-1 TGCGCCAGCAGCCACAGGGACAGGGGAGCGGGTCAGCCCCAGCATTTT CASSHRDRGAGQPQHF